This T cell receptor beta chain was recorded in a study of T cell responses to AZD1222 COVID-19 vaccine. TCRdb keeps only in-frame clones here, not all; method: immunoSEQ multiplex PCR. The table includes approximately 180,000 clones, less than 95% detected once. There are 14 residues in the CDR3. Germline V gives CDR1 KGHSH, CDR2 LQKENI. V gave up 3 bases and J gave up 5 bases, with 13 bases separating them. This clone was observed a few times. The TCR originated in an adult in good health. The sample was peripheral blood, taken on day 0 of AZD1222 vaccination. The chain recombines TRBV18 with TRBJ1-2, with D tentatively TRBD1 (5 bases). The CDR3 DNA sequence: TGTGCCAGCTCACCCGACAGACCCGATTATGGCTACACCTTC. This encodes CASSPDRPDYGYTF.